Listed here are 4 T cell receptor beta chains from one sample, sequenced in a study of T cells after yellow fever vaccination. TCRdb independently ran MiXCR on the 5' RACE reads; one entry per CDR3 protein. The profile covers about 320,000 distinct CDR3 sequences, with 12% appearing a single time and about 3% taken by the ten largest. Sequences were derived from CD4+ T cells sorted from PBMCs, sampled 15 days after the yellow fever booster vaccination. Receptor source: a man between 18 and 29 years old who received the YFV17D yellow fever vaccine.

The chain employs TRBV5-6 and TRBJ1-1, with 7 bases fitting TRBD1. V dropped 2 bases and J dropped 1; count of bases not matched to a gene: 8. The CDR3 contains 16 residues. CDR1 is SGHDT, CDR2 YYEEEE, per germline. The CDR3 region has the DNA TGTGCCAGCAGCTTAGGGCCAGGGGGGACGAACACTGAAGCTTTCTTT. The encoded protein is CASSLGPGGTNTEAFF.

This clonotype was counted a few times. The chain employs TRBV2 and TRBJ1-1; D uncertain. Trimming left V 5 bases short and J 8 bases short, with 15 bases between. Germline V CDR1 and CDR2: SNHLY, FYNNEI. The CDR3 contains 13 residues. This chain's CDR3 is CASSSDGPIEAFF. For the CDR3, the DNA is TGTGCCAGCAGTTCCGACGGACCAATCGAAGCTTTCTTT.

In its sample, this clonotype was seen a few times. J is TRBJ2-1 and V is TRBV4-2; D possibly uses TRBD1 or TRBD2 (5 bases each). Germline V gives CDR1 LGHNA, CDR2 YNFKEQ. The V gene lost 2 bases and the J gene lost 0 bases, with 8 bases spanning the gap. The CDR3 spans 15 residues. CDR3 in amino acids: CASSQSGTSYNEQFF. CDR3 DNA sequence: TGTGCCAGCAGCCAATCCGGGACCTCCTACAATGAGCAGTTCTTC.

This clonotype was seen a few times. The chain recombines TRBV11-2 with TRBJ2-5, with D tentatively TRBD2 (6 bases). Trimming took 3 bases from V and 4 from J, leaving 12 bases between them. In germline, CDR1 is SGHAT, CDR2 FQNNGV. The CDR3 is 14 amino acids. The DNA of the CDR3 is TGTGCCAGCAGCTTCTGGAGGGGCGGAGAGACCCAGTACTTC. Its translation: CASSFWRGGETQYF.